The 10 T cell receptor beta chains below come from one sample, sequenced in a study of control samples from healthy donors and cancer patients. The table came from immunoSEQ multiplex PCR; TCRdb's copy has only in-frame clones and leaves some out. The top ten hold just over 8.5% of the sample, which has roughly 130,000 clones, approximately 86% seen once. The sample was blood. All receptors derive from a woman aged 25 to 39 in good health.

This clone came up a few times. V gene TRBV12-3 or TRBV12-4 combines with J gene TRBJ2-7; possible D gene TRBD2, 5 bases. The V and J ends lost 6 bases and 3 bases respectively, with 12 bases between them. This CDR3 region has 13 residues. CDR3: CASSRYGVYEQYF. Written as DNA, the CDR3 is TGTGCCAGCAGCCGATACGGGGTCTACGAGCAGTACTTC.

CDR3 nucleotides: TGTGCCTGGAGTGTACCCGGGGTATGGAGTGACACTGAAGCTTTCTTT. Residues: CAWSVPGVWSDTEAFF. The chain couples TRBV30 to TRBJ1-1; D is ambiguous. Germline CDR1 and CDR2: GTSNPN and SVGIG (reference sequence). This CDR3 contains 16 residues. Trimming cost V 0 bases and J 3 bases, with 17 bases left between them.

The table lists this clone with a few counts. The chain couples TRBV5-1 to TRBJ2-7; 8 bases are shared with TRBD2. With 0 bases clipped from V and 6 bases from J, the junction kept 5 bases outside the gene matches. This CDR3 has 14 amino acids. Germline values: CDR1 SGHRS, CDR2 YFSETQ. The CDR3 DNA is TGCGCCAGCAGCTTGGGACGGGAGGGAGGCGAGCAGTACTTC. This codes for CASSLGREGGEQYF.

This clone was observed a single time. This chain uses TRBV12-3 or TRBV12-4 with TRBJ2-1; 10 bases are a match to TRBD2. The CDR3 is made up of 13 amino acids. Here the CDR3 reads CVSQASGSDEQFF. DNA for the CDR3: TGTGTCTCCCAGGCTAGCGGGAGCGATGAGCAGTTCTTC.

This chain joins TRBV7-2 and TRBJ1-3, with D unclear. The CDR3 is 15 residues long. Germline V CDR1 and CDR2: SGHTA, FQGNSA. Between the trimmed V and J ends, which lost 1 base and 4 bases, there was a span of 11 bases. CDR3 sequence (DNA): TGTGCCAGCAGCTTAGGTTCTACCGGGGGAAACACCATATATTTT. Protein sequence: CASSLGSTGGNTIYF.

This chain connects TRBV28 to TRBJ1-6; the D gene is possibly TRBD1 (5 bases). Trimming took off 3 bases at V and 8 bases at J, with 17 bases between the two ends. The V gene's germline CDR1 is MDHEN and CDR2 SYDVKM. This CDR3 spans 16 amino acids. CDR3 in amino acids: CASSFGGGTSDSPLHF. CDR3 nucleotides: TGTGCCAGCAGTTTTGGGGGGGGGACTTCAGATTCACCCCTCCACTTT.

The chain links TRBV19 to TRBJ2-1; D is unclear. The germline V and J ends were trimmed by 5 bases and 0 bases, with 14 bases remaining between them. Germline lookup yields CDR1 LNHDA and CDR2 SQIVND (reference sequence). The length of the CDR3 is 16 residues. Here the CDR3 reads CASSPTGPNSYNEQFF. The CDR3, as DNA: TGTGCCAGTAGTCCAACTGGACCGAACTCCTACAATGAGCAGTTCTTC.

The V call is TRBV3-1 (or the pseudogene TRBV3-2), the J call TRBJ2-3, with D perhaps matching TRBD1 or TRBD2 (5 bases each). Trimming pared 0 bases from V and 4 bases from J, leaving 14 bases between. Germline V gives CDR1 LGHDT, CDR2 YNNKEL (reference sequence). The CDR3 spans 16 residues. CDR3 amino acids: CASSQDLSGRADTQYF. The CDR3 region has the DNA TGTGCCAGCAGCCAAGACCTGTCAGGGCGGGCAGATACGCAGTATTTT.

This chain joins TRBV7-8 and TRBJ2-3, with TRBD1 matching over 9 bases. Germline V gives CDR1 SGHVS, CDR2 FQNEAQ. The CDR3 consists of 15 residues. V trimming: 5 bases; J trimming: 4 bases; junction bases outside the gene matches: 7. As DNA, the CDR3 is TGTGCCAGCAGCCCTAAGGACAGGGGACCAGATACGCAGTATTTT. Translated: CASSPKDRGPDTQYF.

The CDR3 spells CASSPILTATNEKLFF. Here the CDR3 DNA reads TGTGCCAGCAGCCCCATTTTGACTGCAACTAATGAAAAACTGTTTTTT. This chain connects TRBV7-9 to TRBJ1-4; D unclear. Trimming left V 5 bases short and J 0 bases short, with 13 bases between. CDR3 length: 16 amino acids. The germline V gene encodes CDR1 SEHNR and CDR2 FQNEAQ (reference sequence).